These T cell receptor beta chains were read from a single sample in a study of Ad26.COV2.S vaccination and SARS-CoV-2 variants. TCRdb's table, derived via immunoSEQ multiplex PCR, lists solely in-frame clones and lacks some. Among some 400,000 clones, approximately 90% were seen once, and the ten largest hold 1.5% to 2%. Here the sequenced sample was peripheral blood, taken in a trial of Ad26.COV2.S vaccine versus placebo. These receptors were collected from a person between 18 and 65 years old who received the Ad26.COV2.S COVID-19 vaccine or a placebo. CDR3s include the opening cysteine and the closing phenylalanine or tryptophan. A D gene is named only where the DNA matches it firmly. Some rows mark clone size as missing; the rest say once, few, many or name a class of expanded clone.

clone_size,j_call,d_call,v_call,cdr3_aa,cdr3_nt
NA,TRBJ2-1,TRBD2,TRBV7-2,CASSLDGLANNEQFF,TGTGCCAGCAGCTTGGACGGACTAGCGAACAATGAGCAGTTCTTC
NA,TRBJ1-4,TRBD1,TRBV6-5,CASSYVQGALNEKLFF,TGTGCCAGCAGTTACGTGCAGGGGGCGCTTAATGAAAAACTGTTTTTT
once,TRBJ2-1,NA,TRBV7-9,CASSDYNEQFF,TGTGCCAGCAGCGACTACAATGAGCAGTTCTTC
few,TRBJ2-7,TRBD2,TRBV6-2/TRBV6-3,CASSYPSGIQAF,TGTGCCAGCAGTTACCCGAGCGGGATCCAGGCTTTC
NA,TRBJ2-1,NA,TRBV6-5,CASSYVPDGEQFF,TGTGCCAGCAGTTACGTCCCGGACGGTGAGCAGTTCTTC
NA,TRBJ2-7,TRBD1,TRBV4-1,CASSQETGLRYEQYF,TGCGCCAGCAGCCAAGAGACAGGGCTAAGGTACGAGCAGTACTTC
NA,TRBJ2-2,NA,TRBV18,CASSPMNTGELFF,TGTGCCAGCTCACCCATGAACACCGGGGAGCTGTTTTTT
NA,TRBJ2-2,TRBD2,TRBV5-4,CASSLGLAGGGAGELFF,TGTGCCAGCAGCTTGGGACTAGCGGGAGGAGGGGCCGGGGAGCTGTTTTTT
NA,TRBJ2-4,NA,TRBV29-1,CSVEPGDKNIQYF,TGCAGCGTTGAACCCGGGGACAAAAACATTCAGTACTTC
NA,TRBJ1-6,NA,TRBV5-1,CASSGGGNSPLHF,TGCGCCAGCAGCGGGGGGGGAAATTCACCCCTCCACTTT
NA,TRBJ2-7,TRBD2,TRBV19,CASQLRTSGSGEQYF,TGTGCCAGCCAACTTCGGACTAGCGGGAGTGGCGAGCAGTACTTC
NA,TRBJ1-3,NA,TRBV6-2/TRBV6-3,CASSLTAGRGNTIYF,TGTGCCAGCAGCCTGACAGCTGGGAGAGGAAACACCATATATTTT
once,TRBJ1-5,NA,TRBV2,CASSEDTGPQHF,TGTGCCAGCAGTGAAGATACGGGACCCCAGCATTTT
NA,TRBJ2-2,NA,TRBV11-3,CASSLGLGARDTGELFF,TGTGCCAGCAGCTTAGGTCTGGGGGCGCGAGACACCGGGGAGCTGTTTTTT
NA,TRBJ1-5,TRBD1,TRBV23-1,CASSGDIQGESNQPQHF,TGCGCCAGCAGTGGAGATATACAGGGGGAGAGCAATCAGCCCCAGCATTTT
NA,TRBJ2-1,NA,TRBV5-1,CASSLSESYNEQFF,TGCGCCAGCAGCCTCTCAGAGTCGTACAATGAGCAGTTCTTC
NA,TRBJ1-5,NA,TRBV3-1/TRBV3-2,CASSPRDSNQPQHF,TGTGCCAGCAGCCCGAGGGACAGCAATCAGCCCCAGCATTTT
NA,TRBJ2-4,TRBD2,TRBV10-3,CAISESGLAGGANIQYF,TGTGCCATCAGTGAGTCGGGACTAGCGGGAGGTGCAAACATTCAGTACTTC
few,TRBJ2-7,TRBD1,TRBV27,CASSLSATGTAYEQYF,TGTGCCAGCAGTTTATCAGCAACCGGGACAGCCTACGAGCAGTACTTC
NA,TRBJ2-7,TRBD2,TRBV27,CASSSPRGLAGGYEQYF,TGTGCCAGCAGTTCACCCCGTGGACTAGCGGGAGGGTACGAGCAGTACTTC
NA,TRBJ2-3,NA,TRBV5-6,CASSPYRTSTDTQYF,TGTGCCAGCAGCCCCTACAGGACTAGCACAGATACGCAGTATTTT
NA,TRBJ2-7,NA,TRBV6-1,CASSERDGGAYEQYF,TGTGCCAGCAGTGAACGGGACGGGGGAGCCTACGAGCAGTACTTC
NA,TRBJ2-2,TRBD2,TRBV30,CAWRTGGNTGELFF,TGTGCCTGGAGGACGGGGGGAAACACCGGGGAGCTGTTTTTT
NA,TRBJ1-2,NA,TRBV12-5,CASGLVYKSGVYGYTF,TGTGCTAGTGGTTTGGTTTACAAGTCAGGGGTCTATGGCTACACCTTC
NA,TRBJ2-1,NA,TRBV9,CASSVDGVAYNEQFF,TGTGCCAGCAGCGTAGATGGAGTGGCCTACAATGAGCAGTTCTTC
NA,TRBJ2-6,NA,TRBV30,CAWDTQSSGANVLTF,TGTGCCTGGGATACCCAAAGCTCTGGGGCCAACGTCCTGACTTTC
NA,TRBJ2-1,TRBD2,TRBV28,CASKTVAGGFYNEQFF,TGTGCCAGCAAAACGGTAGCGGGAGGTTTCTACAATGAGCAGTTCTTC
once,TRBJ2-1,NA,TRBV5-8,CASSLGSYNEQFF,TGTGCCAGCAGCTTGGGGTCCTACAATGAGCAGTTCTTC
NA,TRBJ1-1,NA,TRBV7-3,CASSLTGPSTEAFF,TGTGCCAGCAGCTTAACTGGACCAAGCACTGAAGCTTTCTTT
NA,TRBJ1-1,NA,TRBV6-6,CASSYMAGGAFF,TGTGCCAGCAGTTACATGGCCGGCGGAGCTTTCTTT
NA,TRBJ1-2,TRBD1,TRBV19,CASSPTGPNYGYTF,TGTGCCAGTAGCCCGACAGGGCCTAACTATGGCTACACCTTC
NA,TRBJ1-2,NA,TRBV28,CATMEQFDGYTF,TGTGCCACTATGGAACAGTTTGATGGCTACACCTTC
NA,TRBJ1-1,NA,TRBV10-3,CAISEGQKAFF,TGTGCCATCAGTGAGGGACAGAAAGCTTTCTTT
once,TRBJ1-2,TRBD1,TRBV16,CASSQSAGGQGGYTF,TGTGCCAGCAGCCAATCCGCAGGGGGGCAAGGTGGCTACACCTTC